This T cell receptor beta chain was recorded in a study of cytomegalovirus exposure and HLA in healthy donors. Findings and limits, study-wide: Sequencing artifact likely explains a cluster of highly shared sequence variants.

The CDR3 sequence is 15 residues long. Per the germline V gene, CDR1 is MNHEY and CDR2 is SMNVEV (reference sequence). The ends were cut back, 2 bases at V and 1 base at J, with 11 bases in the middle. In regard to this clone: Its antigen is not known.

It was with 60 Vbeta and 13 Jbeta primers that the PCR ran. TCRdb's copy holds only in-frame clones and misses some; the assay was immunoSEQ multiplex PCR. This table holds approximately 100,000 clones, approximately 80% found once. The chain is built from TRBV27 and TRBJ1-1; D remains ambiguous. The receptor was isolated from a woman aged 40 to 50 in good health and CMV-seronegative. Sequenced sample: PBMCs. The CDR3: CASSLHPRQNTEAFF. CDR3 coding DNA: TGTGCCAGCAGTTTACATCCACGACAGAACACTGAAGCTTTCTTT.